This T cell receptor beta chain came from a study of blood T cell repertoires in COVID-19. The overall study: The United States, Italy and Spain were the sources of the acute and convalescent COVID-19 samples.

This CDR3 has 15 amino acids. The germline CDR1 and CDR2 sequences are SGHKS and YYEKEE (reference sequence). Trimming shortened V by 4 bases and J by 2 bases, and 14 bases separated the two germline ends. Produced via immunoSEQ multiplex PCR; TCRdb's table is partial and in-frame only. Here the sample spans 250,000 to 300,000 clones, approximately 91% being singletons. Participant-reported clinical history was the basis for cohort assignment. This rearrangement joins TRBV5-5 to TRBJ2-3; maybe TRBD2 (6 bases). Sequencing was performed on PBMCs or T cells enriched from blood (not recorded which). The TCR originated in a woman aged 40-49 years with acute COVID-19. The CDR3 loop is CASSPGTAYTDTQYF. CDR3 sequence (DNA): TGTGCCAGCAGCCCCGGGACTGCTTACACAGATACGCAGTATTTT.